These 32 T cell receptor beta chains were all obtained from the same sample, sequenced in a study of T cell responses to AZD1222 COVID-19 vaccine. Repertoires were generated with immunoSEQ multiplex PCR, while TCRdb's copy carries only in-frame clones and drops some. The sample includes tens of thousands of clones, 65% to 85% of them seen just once. The sample consisted of peripheral blood, taken on day 0 of AZD1222 vaccination. These receptors were obtained from an adult in good health.

This clone appeared a single time. The V gene is TRBV5-6, the J gene TRBJ1-1; 8 bases fit TRBD1. The V segment lost 4 bases and the J segment 2 bases; nucleotides outside the gene matches: 10. The CDR3 totals 16 residues. Germline V gene sequence: CDR1 SGHDT, CDR2 YYEEEE. CDR3 nucleotide sequence: TGTGCCAGCAGCGCAACTCGGACAGGGTTCAACACTGAAGCTTTCTTT. Its protein product is CASSATRTGFNTEAFF. Using reference TRBV5-6 and TRBJ1-1 for the parts outside the CDR3, the full variable domain is DAGVTQSPTHLIKTRGQQVTLRCSPKSGHDTVSWYQQALGQGPQFIFQYYEEEERQRGNFPDRFSGHQFPNYSSELNVNALLLGDSALYLCASSATRTGFNTEAFFGQGTRLTVV.

The chain links TRBV27 to TRBJ2-1, with TRBD2 matching 9 bases. J lost 9 bases, V lost 4 bases, and 7 bases had no gene match. Germline CDR1 is MNHEY and CDR2 is SMNVEV (reference sequence). CDR3 size: 14 residues. In DNA, the CDR3 is TGTGCCAGCAGTTCTAGTCTAGCGGGGTCTGAGCAGTTCTTC. Translating gives CASSSSLAGSEQFF.

The V gene is TRBV5-1, the J gene TRBJ1-4; D may be TRBD1 (6 bases). Trimming stripped 4 bases from V and 7 bases from J, with 17 bases between. CDR3 length: 15 amino acids. Per the germline V gene, CDR1 is SGHRS and CDR2 is YFSETQ. The CDR3 loop is CASSPKGGVGEKLFF. The CDR3 nucleotides read TGCGCCAGCAGCCCAAAGGGGGGAGTCGGTGAAAAACTGTTTTTT.

The V call is TRBV5-1, the J call TRBJ2-5; D uncertain. V lost 4 bases, J lost 1 base, and 8 bases lay in between. Per germline, CDR1 SGHRS and CDR2 YFSETQ. The CDR3 extends over 13 amino acids. DNA for the CDR3: TGCGCCAGCAGCGCCGCCGTCCAAGAGACCCAGTACTTC. It translates to CASSAAVQETQYF. Complete variable domain (other parts from reference TRBV5-1 and TRBJ2-5): KAGVTQTPRYLIKTRGQQVTLSCSPISGHRSVSWYQQTPGQGLQFLFEYFSETQRNKGNFPGRFSGRQFSNSRSEMNVSTLELGDSALYLCASSAAVQETQYFGPGTRLLVL.

CDR3 amino acids: CASSALTGASYEQYF. CDR3 in DNA: TGTGCCAGCAGTGCCTTAACAGGGGCCTCCTACGAGCAGTACTTC. This chain links TRBV28 with TRBJ2-7; TRBD1 agrees at 7 bases. Per the germline V gene, CDR1 is MDHEN and CDR2 is SYDVKM. Trimming at V came to 5 bases and at J to 0 bases, leaving 7 bases not matched to a gene. The CDR3 runs to 15 residues.

J is TRBJ2-1 and V is TRBV11-2; 10 bases line up with TRBD2. The V and J ends lost 4 bases and 2 bases, in that order; junction bases with no gene match: 2. The CDR3 runs to 15 residues. Germline V gene data show CDR1 as SGHAT and CDR2 as FQNNGV. CDR3 DNA: TGTGCCAGCAGCTCCGGGACTAGCGCCTACAATGAGCAGTTCTTC. Its translation: CASSSGTSAYNEQFF.

This clone occurred once. The V gene is TRBV11-2, the J gene TRBJ1-5; weak D call: TRBD1 (5 bases). Germline loops: CDR1 SGHAT, CDR2 FQNNGV. This CDR3 comprises 15 residues. V lost 0 bases, J lost 4 bases, and 10 bases lay in between. CDR3 bases: TGTGCCAGCAGCTTAGAGGCGGGGCCTAATCAGCCCCAGCATTTT. Translation gives CASSLEAGPNQPQHF.

The rearrangement uses TRBV11-2 and TRBJ1-4; D might be TRBD1 (5 bases). Germline V gives CDR1 SGHAT, CDR2 FQNNGV. The CDR3 has 15 residues. Trimming took off 7 bases at V and 6 bases at J, with 18 bases between the two ends. The chain's CDR3 is CASTLSWGTDEKLFF. CDR3 nucleotide sequence: TGTGCCAGCACCCTGAGCTGGGGCACGGATGAAAAACTGTTTTTT.

This chain uses TRBV4-1 with TRBJ2-7, with 9 nucleotides matching TRBD1. V lost 4 bases and J lost 3; bases outside the gene matches: 10. From germline, CDR1 is MGHRA and CDR2 YSYEKL. CDR3 length: 16 residues. The CDR3 DNA reads TGCGCCAGCAGCCGCGGGAAACAGGGGGCTGGCTACGAGCAGTACTTC. Its protein product is CASSRGKQGAGYEQYF.

This chain uses TRBV6-4 with TRBJ1-2, with TRBD1 identical over 11 bases. V trimming: 4 bases; J trimming: 5 bases; junction bases outside the gene matches: 15. The CDR3 has 18 residues. Germline lookup yields CDR1 MRHNA and CDR2 SNTAGT. This CDR3 reads CASSASPPGQGAEYGYTF. The CDR3 DNA reads TGTGCCAGCAGTGCCTCCCCCCCTGGACAGGGGGCGGAATATGGCTACACCTTC.

In this sample, this clone turned up once. This chain links TRBV14 with TRBJ2-2; D not certain. V dropped 3 bases and J dropped 1 base, with 3 bases sitting between them. CDR1 is SGHDN and CDR2 is FVKESK in the germline V gene. The CDR3 has 13 residues. The CDR3 protein is CASSQGNTGELFF. CDR3 nucleotides: TGTGCCAGCAGCCAGGGGAACACCGGGGAGCTGTTTTTT.

The chain joins TRBV4-3 to TRBJ1-1, with D unclear. This CDR3 is 13 amino acids long. V was trimmed by 3 bases and J by 6 bases, leaving 11 bases between them. Germline V gene sequence: CDR1 LGHNA, CDR2 YSLEER. The CDR3, as DNA: TGCGCCAGCAGCCAGGCCATCGTGGCTGAAGCTTTCTTT. It is translated as CASSQAIVAEAFF.

The chain recombines TRBV14 with TRBJ1-3, with D uncertain. The germline V and J ends were trimmed by 1 base and 4 bases, with 14 bases remaining between them. Germline V gene lookup returns CDR1 SGHDN and CDR2 FVKESK. CDR3 length: 16 amino acids. The CDR3 region has the DNA TGTGCCAGCAGCCAAGTCAGCCCTTCCGAAGGAAACACCATATATTTT. Translating it yields CASSQVSPSEGNTIYF.

A single count supports this clone. This rearrangement joins TRBV6-1 to TRBJ2-2; D is perhaps TRBD2 (5 bases). The V and J ends lost 3 bases and 16 bases respectively, with 15 bases between them. Germline V gives CDR1 MNHNS, CDR2 SASEGT. The CDR3 has 12 residues. The CDR3 sequence: CASSELAGKQFF. The CDR3 DNA sequence: TGTGCCAGCAGTGAGCTAGCCGGGAAGCAGTTTTTT.

The chain combines TRBV4-1 with TRBJ2-1; 9 bases line up with TRBD2. This CDR3 has 18 residues. With 3 bases clipped from V and 9 bases from J, the junction kept 18 bases outside the gene matches. Germline-derived CDR1 and CDR2 are MGHRA and YSYEKL. CDR3 protein: CASSHAPPRGGPGAEQFF. For the CDR3, the DNA is TGCGCCAGCAGCCATGCCCCCCCGCGGGGGGGCCCGGGAGCTGAGCAGTTCTTC.

This rearrangement joins TRBV12-5 to TRBJ2-7, with D possibly TRBD2 on 6 matching bases. The V gene lost 1 base and the J gene lost 2 bases, with 12 bases spanning the gap. Germline V CDR1 and CDR2: LGHNT, FRNRAP. This CDR3 comprises 15 residues. In DNA, the CDR3 is TGTGCTAGTGGTTTGGCCCTGACTAGTACCTACGAGCAGTACTTC. Translated: CASGLALTSTYEQYF.

This clone was recorded a few times. The chain couples TRBV3-1 (or the pseudogene TRBV3-2) to TRBJ1-6; 8 nucleotides agree with TRBD1. CDR1 is LGHDT and CDR2 is YNNKEL in the germline V gene (reference sequence). The CDR3 runs 16 residues. V was pared by 2 bases and J by 4 bases, with 4 bases of the junction left unmatched. The CDR3 loop reads CASSQSRTGYNSPLHF. CDR3 DNA: TGTGCCAGCAGCCAATCCCGGACAGGGTATAATTCACCCCTCCACTTT.

The chain joins TRBV4-3 to TRBJ1-1; D uncertain. Deletions cut 1 base from V and 2 bases from J, with 11 bases between. From germline, CDR1 is LGHNA and CDR2 YSLEER. CDR3 size: 15 residues. This CDR3 is CASSQGAALNTEAFF. In DNA, the CDR3 is TGCGCCAGCAGCCAAGGTGCGGCCTTAAACACTGAAGCTTTCTTT.

This chain connects TRBV9 to TRBJ2-1; 12 positions match TRBD2. This CDR3 is 16 amino acids long. Germline CDR1 and CDR2: SGDLS and YYNGEE. With 3 bases clipped from V and 1 base from J, the junction kept 2 bases outside the gene matches. CDR3: CASSGTSGASYNEQFF. Written as DNA, the CDR3 is TGTGCCAGCAGCGGGACTAGCGGGGCATCCTACAATGAGCAGTTCTTC. The full variable domain, its missing parts supplied by reference TRBV9 and TRBJ2-1, is DSGVTQTPKHLITATGQRVTLRCSPRSGDLSVYWYQQSLDQGLQFLIQYYNGEERAKGNILERFSAQQFPDLHSELNLSSLELGDSALYFCASSGTSGASYNEQFFGPGTRLTVL.

This chain uses TRBV6-6 with TRBJ2-7; TRBD1 aligns across 7 bases. CDR1 is MNHNY, CDR2 SVGAGI, per germline (reference sequence). Trimming at V came to 2 bases and at J to 4 bases, leaving 5 bases not matched to a gene. The length of the CDR3 is 14 residues. The DNA for the CDR3 is TGTGCCAGCAGTTACACAGGGGCTCTTTACGAGCAGTACTTC. It encodes CASSYTGALYEQYF.

V gene TRBV19 combines with J gene TRBJ2-1, with no clear D. CDR3 length: 13 residues. Germline assignment: CDR1 LNHDA and CDR2 SQIVND (reference sequence). The V end was cut by 1 base, the J end by 6 bases, with 7 bases between. The CDR3 nucleotides read TGTGCCAGTAGTATAGTAGCAGCCAATGAGCAGTTCTTC. It is translated as CASSIVAANEQFF.

This clone was seen a few times. The chain uses TRBV7-2 and TRBJ1-5, with 10 positions matching TRBD1. The germline V gene encodes CDR1 SGHTA and CDR2 FQGNSA. With V trimmed by 5 bases and J by 6 bases, 7 bases remained unmatched. The CDR3 length is 15 residues. This CDR3 is CASSKRTGGRQPQHF. Written as DNA, the CDR3 is TGTGCCAGCAGCAAGCGGACAGGGGGTCGTCAGCCCCAGCATTTT.

This clone has a handful of counts. V usage is TRBV7-7 and J usage is TRBJ2-7; the match to TRBD1 covers 7 bases. The germline CDR1 and CDR2 sequences are SSHAT and FNYEAQ (reference sequence). This CDR3 contains 14 residues. V trimming: 5 bases; J trimming: 0 bases; junction bases outside the gene matches: 4. CDR3 residues: CASSVRQGSYEQYF. DNA of the CDR3: TGTGCCAGCAGCGTCCGACAGGGCTCCTACGAGCAGTACTTC. Together with reference TRBV7-7 and TRBJ2-7, the CDR3 gives the full variable domain: GAGVSQSPRYKVTKRGQDVTLRCDPISSHATLYWYQQALGQGPEFLTYFNYEAQPDKSGLPSDRFSAERPEGSISTLTIQRTEQRDSAMYRCASSVRQGSYEQYFGPGTRLTVT.

V and J are TRBV7-2 and TRBJ1-2; the D is unclear. Trimming shortened V by 4 bases and J by 4 bases, and 13 bases separated the two germline ends. The CDR3 extends over 14 amino acids. Germline V lookup: CDR1 SGHTA, CDR2 FQGNSA. The CDR3 region is CASSSPGYPYGYTF. The CDR3 nucleotides read TGTGCCAGCAGCTCACCGGGATACCCCTATGGCTACACCTTC.

This chain uses TRBV19 with TRBJ1-3; TRBD1 is a possible D gene (6 bases). The length of the CDR3 is 15 residues. Trimming pared 6 bases from V and 1 base from J, leaving 13 bases between. Looked up from germline, CDR1 is LNHDA and CDR2 is SQIVND (reference sequence). The CDR3 loop is CASRARGASGNTIYF. In DNA, the CDR3 is TGTGCCAGTAGGGCCAGGGGTGCGTCTGGAAACACCATATATTTT.

The rearrangement links TRBV10-3 to TRBJ2-7; D gene unclear. The V and J ends lost 2 bases and 6 bases respectively, with 8 bases between them. The CDR3 runs to 12 residues. CDR1 and CDR2 from the germline V gene are ENHRY and SYGVKD. The chain's CDR3 is CAISEGPREQYF. The CDR3 DNA sequence: TGTGCCATCAGTGAGGGCCCGCGCGAGCAGTACTTC.

V and J are TRBV7-3 and TRBJ1-1; tentative D call: TRBD1 (6 bases). V lost 3 bases to trimming and J lost 1 base, with 6 bases between them. Germline V gene sequence: CDR1 SGHTA, CDR2 FQGTGA. The CDR3 contains 13 residues. The CDR3 DNA is TGTGCCAGCAGCTTGGGACAGAACACTGAAGCTTTCTTT. Its translation is CASSLGQNTEAFF.

This clone was detected a few times. The rearrangement uses TRBV2 and TRBJ2-7; D is undetermined. The CDR3 is made up of 12 amino acids. V dropped 3 bases and J dropped 3 bases, with 6 bases sitting between them. CDR1 is SNHLY, CDR2 FYNNEI, per germline. This chain's CDR3 is CASSEGSYEQYF. CDR3 nucleotide sequence: TGTGCCAGCAGTGAGGGTAGCTACGAGCAGTACTTC.

This chain links TRBV7-8 with TRBJ2-1, with 10 bases fitting TRBD2. The CDR3 length is 17 residues. Germline lookup yields CDR1 SGHVS and CDR2 FQNEAQ. Germline trimming cut 5 bases from V and 0 bases from J; bases unmatched to any gene: 7. CDR3: CASSRALAGSSYNEQFF. In DNA, the CDR3 is TGTGCCAGCAGCCGAGCACTAGCGGGGAGCTCCTACAATGAGCAGTTCTTC.

The chain links TRBV27 to TRBJ2-2, with 10 bases that match TRBD2. The CDR3 totals 16 residues. The trim removed 3 bases at V and 5 bases at J, leaving 6 bases unmatched. From germline, CDR1 is MNHEY and CDR2 SMNVEV (reference sequence). This CDR3 is CASSLASGSNTGELFF. CDR3 DNA sequence: TGTGCCAGCAGTTTGGCTAGCGGGAGTAATACCGGGGAGCTGTTTTTT.

This rearrangement joins TRBV11-2 to TRBJ2-4; 7 nucleotides agree with TRBD1. The CDR3 sequence is 14 residues long. V shed 5 bases, J shed 7 bases, and the junction held 8 bases outside the gene matches. Per the germline V gene, CDR1 is SGHAT and CDR2 is FQNNGV. Written as DNA, the CDR3 is TGTGCCAGCAGCAGACCGGGACAGATCAACATTCAGTACTTC. This translates into CASSRPGQINIQYF. Drawing the rest from reference TRBV11-2 and TRBJ2-4, the complete variable domain is EAGVAQSPRYKIIEKRQSVAFWCNPISGHATLYWYQQILGQGPKLLIQFQNNGVVDDSQLPKDRFSAERLKGVDSTLKIQPAKLEDSAVYLCASSRPGQINIQYFGAGTRLSVL.

This chain links TRBV9 with TRBJ2-7; D remains ambiguous. Germline V lookup: CDR1 SGDLS, CDR2 YYNGEE. V was clipped by 1 base and J by 5 bases, with 10 bases between them. This CDR3 spans 13 amino acids. CDR3 coding DNA: TGTGCCAGCAGCGTACGTTGGGGAAACGAGCAGTACTTC. It specifies CASSVRWGNEQYF. The variable domain in full, completed from reference TRBV9 and TRBJ2-7, reads DSGVTQTPKHLITATGQRVTLRCSPRSGDLSVYWYQQSLDQGLQFLIQYYNGEERAKGNILERFSAQQFPDLHSELNLSSLELGDSALYFCASSVRWGNEQYFGPGTRLTVT.